This T cell receptor beta chain was sequenced during a study of blood T cell repertoires in COVID-19. Study overall: Samples came from the United States, Italy and Spain, spanning acute and convalescent COVID-19.

In the authors' methods: Amplification with reference gene primers provided the estimates of nucleated cell counts. Profiled with immunoSEQ multiplex PCR; TCRdb holds only in-frame clones, not every one. V, J and clone size are those of that table, while D and trimming were read from the DNA. This table holds some 140,000 clones, approximately 78% found once. The origin of this receptor is an older man with acute or convalescent COVID-19. Input material: peripheral blood.

The CDR3: CASSTTGGTEAFF. Here the CDR3 DNA reads TGTGCCAGCAGCACAACGGGGGGGACTGAAGCTTTCTTT. The chain employs TRBV5-4 and TRBJ1-1; tentative D call: TRBD1 (5 bases). The CDR3 totals 13 residues. The germline V gene encodes CDR1 SGHNT and CDR2 YYREEE (reference sequence). V was pared by 4 bases and J by 5 bases, with 12 bases between.